These T cell receptor beta chains were read from a single sample in a study of breast tumors, draining lymph nodes, adjacent tissues. TCRdb reanalysed the multiplex PCR reads using MiXCR and keeps one entry per CDR3 protein. The repertoire consists of about 170,000 distinct CDR3 sequences, with 30% to 40% occurring once and the leading ten covering around 4%. Sequencing was done on a sample of axillary lymph node tissue. These receptors all come from a female donor with breast cancer. Some clones in this sample may be carry-over from other donors' samples. Both conserved end residues are part of each CDR3. The D gene is left open where the match is weak. Clone sizes are given selectively: once, few, many, or a class where the clone is expanded.

d_gene	abundance	v_gene	j_gene	CDR3nt	CDR3aa
TRBD1	many	TRBV6-6	TRBJ2-7	TGTGCCAGCAGTTACCGACAGGGTTGGAACGAGCAGTACTTC	CASSYRQGWNEQYF
TRBD1	-	TRBV6-5	TRBJ1-2	TGTGCCAGCAGCTATCAATTTCGGGACAGATCTTATGGCTACACCTTC	CASSYQFRDRSYGYTF
TRBD2	many	TRBV20-1	TRBJ2-3	TGCAGTGCCCCCCGTTTGGTAGCGGGGAAGACAGATACGCAGTATTTT	CSAPRLVAGKTDTQYF
TRBD1	many	TRBV12-5	TRBJ1-4	TGTGCTAGTGGACCGACAGGGAACCGTAATGAAAAACTGTTTTTT	CASGPTGNRNEKLFF
-	many	TRBV6-6	TRBJ2-3	TGTGCCAGCCGGTGGGGTAGCCAGCAGTATTTT	CASRWGSQQYF
-	-	TRBV2	TRBJ1-4	TGCGCCAGCAGTGAGGATTGGGGGTCTAATGAAAAACTGTTTTTT	CASSEDWGSNEKLFF
-	many	TRBV7-4	TRBJ2-3	TGTGCCAGCAGCTTAGCTGCCCGGGGTGTCGGCACAGATACGCAGTATTTT	CASSLAARGVGTDTQYF
TRBD2	many	TRBV9	TRBJ2-6	TGTGCCAGCAGCCACACGACTAGCGGGGGGGCTGGGGCCAACGTCCTGACTTTC	CASSHTTSGGAGANVLTF
TRBD2	many	TRBV20-1	TRBJ2-1	TGCAGTGCTAGAGATCGGGCTAGCGGGACCTACAATGAGCAGTTCTTC	CSARDRASGTYNEQFF
-	-	TRBV29-1	TRBJ2-2	TGCAGCTGCAGGGAGTCCGGGGAGCTGTTTTTT	CSCRESGELFF
-	many	TRBV24-1	TRBJ2-5	TGTGCCACCAGTGATTGGGACGGACAAGAGACCCAGTACTTC	CATSDWDGQETQYF
-	many	TRBV6-1	TRBJ1-3	TGTGCCAGCAACCCCCGGGGGACTGGAAACACCATATATTTT	CASNPRGTGNTIYF
-	once	TRBV2	TRBJ1-4	TGTGCCAGCAGTGGTGGAGTAAGAGATAATGAAAGACTGTTTTTT	CASSGGVRDNERLFF
TRBD1	many	TRBV4-1	TRBJ2-1	TGCGCCAGCAGCCAGCGGGACAGGAGTTCCTACAATGAGCAGTTCTTC	CASSQRDRSSYNEQFF
-	-	TRBV19	TRBJ1-1	TGTGCCAGTGGTATCCCCGCAACAGTGAACACTGAAGCTTTCTTT	CASGIPATVNTEAFF
TRBD1	-	TRBV7-2	TRBJ1-4	TGTGCCAGCAGCCGGACAGGGGGAAGTGAAAAACTGTTTTTT	CASSRTGGSEKLFF
TRBD1	-	TRBV18	TRBJ1-1	TGTGCCAGCTCACCGCAGGGGGGAACTGAAGCTTTCTTT	CASSPQGGTEAFF
TRBD1	many	TRBV19	TRBJ2-1	TGTGCCAGTAGTATGTGGGACAGGGGCTCCAGTGAGCAGTTCTTC	CASSMWDRGSSEQFF
TRBD1	-	TRBV7-9	TRBJ1-6	TGTGCCAGCAGCACCCGCGGACAGGTCTATAATTCACCCCTCCACTTT	CASSTRGQVYNSPLHF
-	-	TRBV7-6	TRBJ2-7	TGTGCCGGCAGCTTAAACCCCGGAGGGCTCGACGAGCAGCACTTC	CAGSLNPGGLDEQHF
-	-	TRBV7-3	TRBJ2-2	TGTGCCAGCAGCCCCGGGACAACAGCTAACACCGGGGAGCTGTTTTTT	CASSPGTTANTGELFF
-	-	TRBV19	TRBJ1-3	TGTGCCAGTAGTAGGGGGACTTTTGGAAACACCATATATTTT	CASSRGTFGNTIYF
TRBD2	many	TRBV7-2	TRBJ2-3	TGTGCCAGCAGCCGTAGCGGGGGTGCAACCACAGATACGCAGTATTTT	CASSRSGGATTDTQYF
TRBD1	-	TRBV27	TRBJ1-2	TGTGCCAGCAGTCCTACTCTACAGGGGGGTGGTGGCTACACCTTC	CASSPTLQGGGGYTF
-	-	TRBV5-1	TRBJ2-2	TGCGCCAGCAGCTTGGGACAGCCCACCGGGGAGCCGTTTTTT	CASSLGQPTGEPFF
-	many	TRBV19	TRBJ2-7	TGTGCCAGTAGTATAAGTCTGAGGGCCTCTCGCGAGCAGTACTTC	CASSISLRASREQYF
TRBD2	-	TRBV9	TRBJ2-5	TGTGCCAGCAGCCAGCCCTCGGCGGGGGGAGAGACCCCGTACTTC	CASSQPSAGGETPYF
-	many	TRBV2	TRBJ2-7	TGTGCCAGCAGTGCTCCTAAGGGGTCCTACGAGCAGTACTTC	CASSAPKGSYEQYF
-	-	TRBV9	TRBJ1-2	TGTGCCAGCAGCGAAAGGGGCTATGGCTACGCCTTC	CASSERGYGYAF
TRBD1	many	TRBV29-1	TRBJ2-7	TGCAGCGTTGAAAGGGACAGGGGGCCCTACGAGCAGTACTTC	CSVERDRGPYEQYF
TRBD1	many	TRBV10-3	TRBJ2-7	TGTGCCATCAGTGAGTTGGGGACAGACTACGAGCAGTACTTC	CAISELGTDYEQYF
-	-	TRBV14	TRBJ1-3	TGTGCCAGCAGCCAATACAGGTCCGGGAACACCATATATTTT	CASSQYRSGNTIYF
TRBD1	many	TRBV19	TRBJ1-3	TGTGCCAGTAGTGTCCGGGACAGCACTGGAAACACCATATATTTT	CASSVRDSTGNTIYF
TRBD1	many	TRBV7-8	TRBJ1-2	TGTGCCAGCAGCATAGGGACAGGATATGGCTACACCTTC	CASSIGTGYGYTF
-	few	TRBV28	TRBJ1-1	TGTGCCAGCAAGCTGAACACTGAAGCTTTCTTT	CASKLNTEAFF
TRBD2	many	TRBV6-6	TRBJ2-1	TGTGCCAGCATGGCGGGAGGGCACGGCAATGAGCAGTTCTTC	CASMAGGHGNEQFF
-	many	TRBV2	TRBJ2-3	TGTGCCAGCAGAGGGACACTCGCTAGCACAGATACGCAGTATTTT	CASRGTLASTDTQYF
-	-	TRBV7-2	TRBJ2-7	TGTGCCAACATGGAGAGGGGAGAACCTCTGTACGAGCTGAACTTC	CANMERGEPLYELNF
-	many	TRBV20-1	TRBJ1-3	TGCAGTGCTAGTTCTGCCTGGCAGGGGCCCTCTGGAAACACCATATATTTT	CSASSAWQGPSGNTIYF
TRBD2	many	TRBV7-9	TRBJ2-5	TGTGCCAGCAGCTTGTGGAGGTTGGGGGGCCGGGGACTAGCGGGGGAAGAGACCCAGTACTTC	CASSLWRLGGRGLAGEETQYF
-	-	TRBV29-1	TRBJ2-1	TGTAGCGTAGTGACAGGCTCCTACGATGAGCAGTTCTTC	CSVVTGSYDEQFF
-	once	TRBV2	TRBJ2-7	TGTGCCAGGCGGGTGGGACCAGCGGGACAAGAGCAGTACTTC	CARRVGPAGQEQYF
-	many	TRBV30	TRBJ2-5	TGTGCCTGGAGTGTACAAGAGACCCAGTACTTC	CAWSVQETQYF
-	-	TRBV5-1	TRBJ1-3	TGTGCCAGCGACATGGGATCTGGAAACACCATATATTTT	CASDMGSGNTIYF
-	-	TRBV6-1	TRBJ2-1	TGTGCCAGCAGTGAAGTCTCAGGGGGCAGAGCGGGAGTTGGTGAGCAGTTCTTC	CASSEVSGGRAGVGEQFF
-	many	TRBV7-2	TRBJ1-5	TGTGCCAGCAGCTTAGGGCCGCGCTTTGATCAGCCCCAGCATTTT	CASSLGPRFDQPQHF
TRBD2	once	TRBV7-9	TRBJ2-3	TGTGCCAGCAGCGAGGGGTGGCGGGGGAGACTCACAGATACGCATTATTTT	CASSEGWRGRLTDTHYF
-	-	TRBV27	TRBJ1-2	TGTGCCAGCAGTTTTCCTGGGGCTGGGGCCAAAATTCCCTATGGCTACACCTTC	CASSFPGAGAKIPYGYTF
-	many	TRBV2	TRBJ2-2	TGTGCCAGCAGTGTACCGGGACTCGCCGGGCCCGGGGAGCTGTTTTTT	CASSVPGLAGPGELFF
TRBD1	-	TRBV15	TRBJ1-4	TGTGCCACCAGCAGAGATGGGAACAGGGGGAATGAAAAACTGTTTTTT	CATSRDGNRGNEKLFF
TRBD2	many	TRBV20-1	TRBJ2-1	TGCAGTGCTAGAGTCCCTAGCGGGAGAGGAAGTGAGCAGTTCTTC	CSARVPSGRGSEQFF